The subject of this entry is one TCR beta chain. No cognate antigen has been identified for it. The record has no base qualities; no much larger clone is one base away. The germline V gene yields KGHSH for CDR1 and LQKENI for CDR2. The CDR3 has 14 amino acids, counting the end cysteine and phenylalanine. Solely the CDR3 DNA is kept, with 42 bases framed from the first base. V is shortened by 3 bases, J by 0 bases, and the region joining them spans 7 bases. This sample is part of a study of blood T cell repertoires in COVID-19 (dated by TCRdb to the early 2020s). Concerning the study at large: The collaborator samples originated in the United States, Italy and Spain and spanned the acute and convalescent phases of COVID-19. The prospective study material was composed of cDNA or gDNA derived from T cells, B-cell-depleted T cells, or PBMCs. Subjects who had been exposed to COVID-19, were actively infected with it, or had recovered from it provided the deeply sampled blood TCRbeta repertoires that made up the dataset. The repertoires were released in a freely available public database meant as a resource for research on the immune response to SARS-CoV-2. Samples were obtained from the ongoing ImmuneRACE study (first 160 participants) and from about 1,300 subjects provided by 6 global collaborators. The sample metadata nearly always contained a de-identified subject ID, COVID-19 status, age in years and sex. Where available, HLA class I and class II types were taken from metadata supplied by the sample provider and were not determined by assay-based typing. General findings and caveats noted by the study authors: How much clinical and demographic metadata was included differed by source and by participant, and the metadata was provided uncurated.

The immunoSEQ Assay, a bias-controlled multiplex PCR, was used to amplify TCRbeta CDR3 regions from genomic DNA. The paper's processing steps were these. The number of nucleated cells in each sample was estimated from the amplification of reference gene primers within the assay. Sequence reads were collapsed and filtered to measure the absolute abundance of every unique TCRbeta CDR3 rearrangement. For each sample, productive Simpson clonality was calculated as the square root of Simpson's diversity index across productive rearrangements. TCRdb stores this immuneACCESS table with in-frame sequences only. Part of the clones is absent; in the studies checked, under half of the shortfall reflects unresolved V genes, and no reason is known for the rest. The V and J calls and clone size come from that table; D and trimming were worked out from the DNA. Here the sample has a few hundred thousand clones; approximately 88% occur a single time. Together, the top ten hold under 4.5% of the sample.

The collaborating institutions used their own protocols to collect whole blood in K2EDTA tubes. For TCRbeta analysis, collaborators shipped samples as frozen whole blood, isolated PBMCs, or DNA extracted from either of those sample types. Recombination joined TRBV18 with TRBJ2-3, with the D segment identity uncertain. The TCR sequence derives from a woman between 45 and 65 years old with active or convalescent COVID-19. Sequencing was carried out using peripheral blood. The CDR3 amino acid sequence is: CASSPRLSTDTQYF. Read as DNA, the sequence is TGTGCCAGCTCACCTAGACTGAGCACAGATACGCAGTATTTT.